Listed below are T cell receptor beta chains from one sample, sequenced in a study of early T cells in non-severe SARS-CoV-2 infection. TCRdb reanalysed the 5' RACE reads using MiXCR and keeps one entry per CDR3 protein. Here the sample spans 40,000 to 60,000 distinct CDR3 sequences, roughly 4% being singletons. Specimen: whole blood. The source is an adult who was a healthcare worker with PCR-confirmed SARS-CoV-2 infection or an uninfected control (not recorded which). Each CDR3 is given with its conserved first and last residue. A D gene is named only where the DNA matches it firmly.

>.|TRBJ1-2|TRBV24-1
CATSEPGLAYGYTF
>TRBD2|TRBJ2-7|TRBV11-2
CASSLVVAGGPSEQYF
>TRBD1|TRBJ2-6|TRBV12-3/TRBV12-4
CASSRDRPSSGANVLTF
>.|TRBJ2-3|TRBV11-2
CASTIRRGQAPDTQYF
>.|TRBJ1-3|TRBV5-1
CASSLDPVDSGNTIYF
>TRBD2|TRBJ2-1|TRBV18
CASSLGLANEQFF
>.|TRBJ2-1|TRBV11-2
CASSLAQTTRPYNEQFF
>TRBD1|TRBJ1-1|TRBV7-2
CASSIMTGGWLGTRRNTEAFF
>TRBD1|TRBJ2-1|TRBV5-1
CASRTGRNEQFF
>.|TRBJ1-1|TRBV18
CASSKGGLTEAFF
>.|TRBJ2-1|TRBV6-5
CASRTGFEQFF
>TRBD2|TRBJ2-1|TRBV20-1
CSARDFRGRTYNEQFF
>TRBD1|TRBJ2-1|TRBV5-4
CASSLVQGDNEQFF
>.|TRBJ1-5|TRBV7-9
CASSPYGGASNQPQHF
>.|TRBJ1-1|TRBV11-2
CASRPSRRGNTEAFF
>.|TRBJ1-1|TRBV5-1
CASSKSRRGTEAFF
>.|TRBJ1-1|TRBV6-5
CASSYSRSQGEAFF
>TRBD2|TRBJ2-3|TRBV20-1
CSAREGASSGSLFADTQYF
>TRBD1|TRBJ2-7|TRBV6-6
CASSYSGTGAGEQYF
>TRBD2|TRBJ2-7|TRBV10-3
CASGGWREAKYF
>.|TRBJ2-2|TRBV7-9
CASSRPLSGDGLAGELFF
>TRBD2|TRBJ2-5|TRBV20-1
CSARIWASGRKTQYF
>TRBD2|TRBJ2-1|TRBV29-1
CSVEGQAGPYNEQFF
>.|TRBJ2-5|TRBV10-1
CASSNDLGRETQYF
>.|TRBJ1-3|TRBV10-3
CAISVRTREGIYF
>.|TRBJ1-1|TRBV27
CASSRYRGDTEAFF
>.|TRBJ2-1|TRBV29-1
CSVPLGAEQFF
>TRBD1|TRBJ1-1|TRBV10-3
CAISAAPTGQGSYTEAFF
>TRBD1|TRBJ1-1|TRBV7-9
CASSYPVGQGAVRTEAFF
>.|TRBJ2-7|TRBV11-2
CASSLVWEQYF
>TRBD1|TRBJ2-7|TRBV3-1
CASSLQWTGAYEQYF
>.|TRBJ1-1|TRBV18
CASSRQRSEAFF
>.|TRBJ1-2|TRBV6-1
CASSDTIQVIYGYTF
>.|TRBJ2-3|TRBV20-1
CSANRAEDTQYF
>.|TRBJ2-3|TRBV19
CASSIPNTDTQYF
>TRBD1|TRBJ2-1|TRBV10-3
CAISEGQAGVGQFF
>TRBD2|TRBJ2-7|TRBV20-1
CSATGTPGLANEQYF
>TRBD1|TRBJ1-5|TRBV18
CASSPPGQGGFQPQHF
>TRBD1|TRBJ2-2|TRBV18
CASSGQASNTGELFF
>TRBD1|TRBJ2-1|TRBV15
CATSRPPDRVGNEQFF
>TRBD2|TRBJ2-1|TRBV6-5
CASSKSGRAWNEQFF